This T cell receptor beta chain was profiled in a study of cytotoxic CD8 clonotypes in ibrutinib-treated CLL. Assay used: immunoSEQ multiplex PCR; TCRdb lists only in-frame clones, some missing. The table includes 15,000 to 20,000 clones, 65% to 85% detected once. The length of the CDR3 is 14 residues. Germline V CDR1 and CDR2: SGHRS, YFSETQ. Trimming pared 4 bases from V and 8 bases from J, leaving 16 bases between. This receptor was obtained from a human donor with chronic lymphocytic leukemia. The chain recombines TRBV5-1 with TRBJ2-4, with TRBD1 as a possible D gene (6 bases). Material: PBMCs, obtained before ibrutinib treatment. The CDR3 region is CASSIDRPGDIQYF. The CDR3 DNA is TGCGCCAGCAGCATCGACAGACCAGGGGACATTCAGTACTTC.